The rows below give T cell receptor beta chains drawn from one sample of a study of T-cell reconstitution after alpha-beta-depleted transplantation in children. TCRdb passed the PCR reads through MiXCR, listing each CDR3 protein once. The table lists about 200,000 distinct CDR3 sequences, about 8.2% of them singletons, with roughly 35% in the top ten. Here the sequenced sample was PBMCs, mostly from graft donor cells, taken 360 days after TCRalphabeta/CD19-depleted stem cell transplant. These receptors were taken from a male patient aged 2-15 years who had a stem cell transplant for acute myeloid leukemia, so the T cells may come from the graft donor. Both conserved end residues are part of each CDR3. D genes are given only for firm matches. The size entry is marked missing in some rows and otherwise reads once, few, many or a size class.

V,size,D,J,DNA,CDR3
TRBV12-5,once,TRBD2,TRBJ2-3,TGTGCTAGTTCCCCTAGGAGCGGGGGCACAGATACGCAGTATTTT,CASSPRSGGTDTQYF
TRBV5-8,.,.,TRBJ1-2,TGTGCCAGCAGCTTATCGGGGGCTTTATCCTATGGCTACACCTTC,CASSLSGALSYGYTF
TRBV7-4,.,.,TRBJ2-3,TGTGCCTCCTGGGGGCAGATCACACGTATCTCCACAGATACGCAGTATTTT,CASWGQITRISTDTQYF
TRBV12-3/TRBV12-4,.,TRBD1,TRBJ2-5,TGTGCCAGCAGTCCAACAGGGGTCTCAGAGACCCAGTACTTC,CASSPTGVSETQYF
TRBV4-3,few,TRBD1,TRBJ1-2,TGCGCCAGCAGCCAGCGGATTCCGGGACAGGCTGATGGCTACACCTTC,CASSQRIPGQADGYTF
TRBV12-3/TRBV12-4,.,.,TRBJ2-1,TGTGCCAGCAGCCGCTTTTCTGGTAGGGAGGGGGGCAATGAGCAGTTCTTC,CASSRFSGREGGNEQFF
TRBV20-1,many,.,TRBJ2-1,TGCAGTGCTAGAGATCTCGGGCGGGGCAATGAGCAGTTCTTC,CSARDLGRGNEQFF
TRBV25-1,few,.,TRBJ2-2,TGTGCCAGCAGTGAATCGGGACCCGTAATCTGGCCCTATAAGAACACCGGGGAGCTGTTTTTT,CASSESGPVIWPYKNTGELFF
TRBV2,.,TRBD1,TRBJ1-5,TGTGCCAGCAAAGCGACAGGGGGCCATCAGCCCCAGCATTTT,CASKATGGHQPQHF
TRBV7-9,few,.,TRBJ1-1,TGTGCCAGCACCCTCGGTTGGACTGAAGCTTTCTTT,CASTLGWTEAFF
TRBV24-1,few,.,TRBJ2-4,TGTGCCACCCGTTCAGGGTTAAACATTCAGTACTTC,CATRSGLNIQYF
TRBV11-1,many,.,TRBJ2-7,TGTGCCAGCAGCCCGTGGGGGAGCTCCTACGAGCAGTACTTC,CASSPWGSSYEQYF
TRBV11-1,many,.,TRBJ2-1,TGTGCCAGCAGCTTGCGGGCAGGGATATACAATGAGCAGTTCTTC,CASSLRAGIYNEQFF
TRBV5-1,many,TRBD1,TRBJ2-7,TGCGCCAGCAGCTTGGCCGGGGGACAGGGCTACGAGCAGTACTTC,CASSLAGGQGYEQYF
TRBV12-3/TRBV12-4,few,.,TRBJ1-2,TGTGCCAGCTGGGGCGACACCCCCGACAGCTATGGCTACACCTTC,CASWGDTPDSYGYTF
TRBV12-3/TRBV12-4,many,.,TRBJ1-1,TGTGCCAGCAGTTTAGCGCCCCCAAAGTACACTGAAGCTTTCTTT,CASSLAPPKYTEAFF
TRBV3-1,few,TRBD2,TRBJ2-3,TGTGCCAGCAGCTCCTTTAGCGGGGGGGGTACAGATACGCAGTATTTT,CASSSFSGGGTDTQYF
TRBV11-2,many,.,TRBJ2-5,TGTGCCAGCAGTCAAGAATGGTTGGAGACCCAGTACTTC,CASSQEWLETQYF
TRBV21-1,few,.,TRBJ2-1,TGTGCCAGCTGCCGAGGACAGGGGGGGAGTGAGCAGTTCTTC,CASCRGQGGSEQFF
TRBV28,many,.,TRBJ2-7,TGTGCCAGCAGTTCAGGGAGCTCCTACGAGCAGTACTTC,CASSSGSSYEQYF
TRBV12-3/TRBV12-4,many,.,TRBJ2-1,TGTGCCAGCAGTTTAGGTACGGGAAGCTCCTACAATGAGCAGTTCTTC,CASSLGTGSSYNEQFF
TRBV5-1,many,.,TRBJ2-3,TGCGCCACCAGGACAACAACTAGCACAGATACGCAGTATTTT,CATRTTTSTDTQYF
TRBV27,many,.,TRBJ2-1,TGTGCCAGCAGTCTACGTCTGGGGAGCTCCTACAATGAGCAGTTCTTC,CASSLRLGSSYNEQFF
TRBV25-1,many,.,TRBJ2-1,TGTGCCAGCATAGGCGGTTCCTACAATGAGCAGTTCTTC,CASIGGSYNEQFF